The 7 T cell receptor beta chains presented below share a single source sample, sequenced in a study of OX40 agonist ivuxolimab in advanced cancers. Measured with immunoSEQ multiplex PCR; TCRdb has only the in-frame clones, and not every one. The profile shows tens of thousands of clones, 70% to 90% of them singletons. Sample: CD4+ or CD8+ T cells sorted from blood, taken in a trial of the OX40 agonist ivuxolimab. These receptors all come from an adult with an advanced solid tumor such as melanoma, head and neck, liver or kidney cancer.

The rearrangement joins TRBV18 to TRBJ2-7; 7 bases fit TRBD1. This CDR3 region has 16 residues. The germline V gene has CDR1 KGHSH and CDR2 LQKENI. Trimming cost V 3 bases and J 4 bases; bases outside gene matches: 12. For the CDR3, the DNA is TGTGCCAGCTCACCCACGGGACAGATAGGGACGTACGAGCAGTACTTC. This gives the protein CASSPTGQIGTYEQYF.

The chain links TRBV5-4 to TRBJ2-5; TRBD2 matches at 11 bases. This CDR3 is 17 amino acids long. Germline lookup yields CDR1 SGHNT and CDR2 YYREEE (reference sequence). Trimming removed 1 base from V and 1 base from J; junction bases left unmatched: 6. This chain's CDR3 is CASSLIAGGRRQETQYF. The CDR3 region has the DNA TGTGCCAGCAGCTTGATAGCGGGAGGGAGGCGCCAAGAGACCCAGTACTTC.

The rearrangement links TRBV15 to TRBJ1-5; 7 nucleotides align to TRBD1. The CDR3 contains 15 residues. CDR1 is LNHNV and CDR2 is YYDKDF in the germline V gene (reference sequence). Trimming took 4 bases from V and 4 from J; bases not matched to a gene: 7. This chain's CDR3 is CATSKDRLSNQPQHF. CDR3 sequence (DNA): TGTGCCACCAGCAAGGACAGGCTTTCTAATCAGCCCCAGCATTTT.

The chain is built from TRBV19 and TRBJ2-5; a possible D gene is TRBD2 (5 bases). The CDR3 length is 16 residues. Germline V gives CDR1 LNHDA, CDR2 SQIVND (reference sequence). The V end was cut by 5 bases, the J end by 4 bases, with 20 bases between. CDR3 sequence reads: CASSPPEERVGETQYF. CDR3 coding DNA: TGTGCCAGTAGTCCCCCGGAAGAGAGGGTTGGAGAGACCCAGTACTTC.

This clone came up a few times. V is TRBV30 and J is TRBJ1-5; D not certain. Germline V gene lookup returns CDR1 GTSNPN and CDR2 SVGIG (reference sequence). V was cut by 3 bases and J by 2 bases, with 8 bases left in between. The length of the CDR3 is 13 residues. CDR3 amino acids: CAWRYGGNQPQHF. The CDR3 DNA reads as TGTGCCTGGAGGTATGGGGGCAATCAGCCCCAGCATTTT.

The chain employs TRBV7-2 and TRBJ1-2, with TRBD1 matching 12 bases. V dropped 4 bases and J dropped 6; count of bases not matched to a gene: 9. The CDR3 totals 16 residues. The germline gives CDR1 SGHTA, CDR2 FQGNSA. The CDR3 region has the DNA TGTGCCAGCAGCTCCTCAAGGGGGACAGGGGGCGATGGCTACACCTTC. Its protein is CASSSSRGTGGDGYTF.

The CDR3 sequence: CAISRQGSTEAFF. The DNA of the CDR3 is TGTGCCATCAGTCGACAGGGGAGCACTGAAGCTTTCTTT. This chain uses TRBV10-3 with TRBJ1-1; TRBD1 aligns across 8 bases. Germline CDR1 reads ENHRY; CDR2 reads SYGVKD. This CDR3 spans 13 amino acids. The V segment lost 5 bases and the J segment 4 bases; nucleotides outside the gene matches: 3.